The 13 T cell receptor beta chains in this list originate from one sample, sequenced in a study of shared clonotypes between healthy human individuals. TCRdb keeps only in-frame clones here, not all; method: immunoSEQ multiplex PCR. The sample lists 2 million to 2.5 million clones; under 97% were seen once. Specimen: naive CD4+ T cells sorted from blood. Subset given: CD45RA+ positively selected. These receptor sequences come from a young man in good health.

The V call is TRBV5-1, the J call TRBJ2-5, with D unresolved. Germline lookup yields CDR1 SGHRS and CDR2 YFSETQ. The CDR3 loop spans 13 amino acids. V shed 3 bases and J shed 0 bases, with 6 bases lying between them. CDR3 DNA: TGCGCCAGCAGCTCAATGGACCAAGAGACCCAGTACTTC. This codes for CASSSMDQETQYF.

This chain connects TRBV7-9 to TRBJ2-7, with TRBD1 matching over 9 bases. Trimming took 3 bases from V and 2 from J; bases not matched to a gene: 5. The germline V gene encodes CDR1 SEHNR and CDR2 FQNEAQ (reference sequence). There are 15 residues in the CDR3. Here the CDR3 DNA reads TGTGCCAGCAGCTTTGGACAGGGGCTTGCCTACGAGCAGTACTTC. As protein: CASSFGQGLAYEQYF. The whole variable domain, remainder taken from reference TRBV7-9 and TRBJ2-7, is DTGVSQNPRHKITKRGQNVTFRCDPISEHNRLYWYRQTLGQGPEFLTYFQNEAQLEKSRLLSDRFSAERPKGSFSTLEIQRTEQGDSAMYLCASSFGQGLAYEQYFGPGTRLTVT.

The rearrangement uses TRBV5-4 and TRBJ1-1; no reliable D call. Germline-derived CDR1 and CDR2 are SGHNT and YYREEE (reference sequence). There are 15 residues in the CDR3. V was cut by 0 bases and J by 0 bases, with 9 bases left in between. The CDR3 DNA reads as TGTGCCAGCAGCTTGGACACCGAAGTGAACACTGAAGCTTTCTTT. It encodes CASSLDTEVNTEAFF.

This clone was observed a few times. The chain couples TRBV23-1 to TRBJ2-7; no definite D call. TRBV23-1 carries the ORF label, with uncertain function. This CDR3 comprises 16 residues. The V end lost 1 base, the J end lost 1 base, and 14 bases lay between the germline ends. This CDR3 reads CASSQLGPSGSYEQYF. CDR3 nucleotide sequence: TGCGCCAGCAGTCAATTAGGGCCCTCTGGGTCCTACGAGCAGTACTTC.

This chain connects TRBV29-1 to TRBJ1-5, with D unclear. With 4 bases removed from V and 7 bases from J, the gap between germline ends came to 14 bases. The CDR3 has 13 amino acids. From germline, CDR1 is SQVTM and CDR2 ANQGSEA. Here the CDR3 reads CSVADGGVQPQHF. CDR3 nucleotides: TGCAGCGTTGCAGACGGCGGAGTACAGCCCCAGCATTTT.

The chain has TRBV28 and TRBJ2-3, with D unclear. The V gene lost 5 bases and the J gene lost 5 bases, with 8 bases spanning the gap. The CDR3 extends over 12 amino acids. The germline CDR1 and CDR2 sequences are MDHEN and SYDVKM. The CDR3 is CASSPTKDTQYF. CDR3 DNA sequence: TGTGCCAGCAGTCCGACCAAAGATACGCAGTATTTT.

V is TRBV6-1 and J is TRBJ1-2; D is undetermined. V was pared by 2 bases and J by 0 bases, with 7 bases between. The germline V gene has CDR1 MNHNS and CDR2 SASEGT. There are 14 residues in the CDR3. CDR3 residues: CASSEQLPNYGYTF. The DNA for the CDR3 is TGTGCCAGCAGTGAACAGCTACCTAACTATGGCTACACCTTC.

Details on this clone: The junction departs from the called germline gene at one end, perhaps through a read error. The chain has TRBV25-1 and TRBJ1-2; 8 bases match TRBD1. CDR3 length: 16 residues. CDR1 MGHDK and CDR2 SYGVNS come from the germline V gene. The DNA of the CDR3 is TGTGCCAGCAGTGAATTAGGGACAGGAGCAAACTATGGCCACACCTTC. Encoded protein: CASSELGTGANYGHTF.

The CDR3 nucleotides read TGTGCCAGCAGCCGCACTGAGGACAGCCGCCCCCACTTT. Its translation is CASSRTEDSRPHF. This sequence joins TRBV6-6 and TRBJ1-6; D possibly corresponds to TRBD1 (6 bases). The germline V gene encodes CDR1 MNHNY and CDR2 SVGAGI (reference sequence). Trimming removed 6 bases from V and 18 bases from J, with 21 bases in between. This CDR3 has 13 residues.

This clone has only one observation. This same CDR3 is encoded by further DNA sequences in the sample. This sequence joins TRBV11-2 and TRBJ2-2; 8 positions agree with TRBD1. The V segment lost 4 bases and the J segment 4 bases; nucleotides outside the gene matches: 2. The CDR3 spans 14 residues. Germline-derived CDR1 and CDR2 are SGHAT and FQNNGV. The CDR3: CASSSQGATGELFF. Written as DNA, the CDR3 is TGTGCCAGCAGCTCCCAGGGGGCCACCGGGGAGCTGTTTTTT.

J is TRBJ2-2 and V is TRBV7-3; TRBD1 matches 9 bases. V trimming: 5 bases; J trimming: 5 bases; junction bases outside the gene matches: 6. Looked up from germline, CDR1 is SGHTA and CDR2 is FQGTGA. This CDR3 has 15 residues. CDR3 nucleotide sequence: TGTGCCAGCAGCACACAGGGGGCGAGTACCGGGGAGCTGTTTTTT. Protein: CASSTQGASTGELFF. Filled out from reference TRBV7-3 and TRBJ2-2, the complete variable domain reads GAGVSQTPSNKVTEKGKYVELRCDPISGHTALYWYRQSLGQGPEFLIYFQGTGAADDSGLPNDRFFAVRPEGSVSTLKIQRTERGDSAVYLCASSTQGASTGELFFGEGSRLTVL.

The V gene is TRBV4-3, the J gene TRBJ2-5, with D perhaps matching TRBD1 (5 bases). This CDR3 comprises 15 residues. Trimming stripped 0 bases from V and 4 bases from J, with 12 bases between. CDR1 is LGHNA, CDR2 YSLEER, per germline. The CDR3 nucleotides are TGCGCCAGCAGCCAAGATTCAGGGTGGGGAGAGACCCAGTACTTC. This codes for CASSQDSGWGETQYF.

This clone was detected only a few times. The chain uses TRBV18 and TRBJ1-1; D remains ambiguous. The CDR3 totals 12 residues. The V gene lost 3 bases and the J gene lost 4 bases, with 6 bases spanning the gap. Germline V gene data show CDR1 as KGHSH and CDR2 as LQKENI. The CDR3, as DNA: TGTGCCAGCTCACCCGACTTCACTGAAGCTTTCTTT. It specifies CASSPDFTEAFF.